This is a list of T cell receptor beta chains from one sample in a study of T cell changes during pregnancy in multiple sclerosis. TCRdb's copy holds only in-frame clones and misses some; the assay was immunoSEQ multiplex PCR. The table records some 60,000 clones, approximately 90% of them present only once. Sample: peripheral blood, taken after pregnancy. The origin of the receptors is a female donor with multiple sclerosis, enrolled in a pregnancy study. Both conserved end residues are part of each CDR3.

j_call: TRBJ2-7
v_call: TRBV13
cdr3_aa: CASSPRGSQPYEQYF

j_call: TRBJ1-4
v_call: TRBV4-1
cdr3_aa: CASSPFGQATNEKLFF

j_call: TRBJ1-5
v_call: TRBV5-6
cdr3_aa: CASSLVCRPPFYSNQPQHF

j_call: TRBJ2-1
v_call: TRBV5-4
cdr3_aa: CASSSWTLSSYNEQFF

j_call: TRBJ2-3
v_call: TRBV30
cdr3_aa: CAWSVPSGGADTQYF

j_call: TRBJ1-2
v_call: TRBV2
cdr3_aa: CASSERRTANGYTF

j_call: TRBJ2-5
v_call: TRBV7-6
cdr3_aa: CASSTDREETQYF

j_call: TRBJ1-4
v_call: TRBV7-9
cdr3_aa: CASSLAWGPPVEKLFF

j_call: TRBJ2-1
v_call: TRBV29-1
cdr3_aa: CSVVQGTVNEQFF

j_call: TRBJ1-1
v_call: TRBV5-4
cdr3_aa: CASSIASMNTEAFF

j_call: TRBJ1-4
v_call: TRBV29-1
cdr3_aa: CSVMRQGREKLFF

j_call: TRBJ1-1
v_call: TRBV19
cdr3_aa: CASSLSGTEAFF

j_call: TRBJ2-3
v_call: TRBV5-5
cdr3_aa: CASSLAIAESTDTQYF

j_call: TRBJ2-7
v_call: TRBV28
cdr3_aa: CASSQRQDYYEQYF

j_call: TRBJ2-5
v_call: TRBV5-1
cdr3_aa: CASSLAVLAGGRQETQYF

j_call: TRBJ1-5
v_call: TRBV6-6
cdr3_aa: CASSYVSGEEPQHF

j_call: TRBJ1-1
v_call: TRBV27
cdr3_aa: CASSITTGVNTEAFF

j_call: TRBJ2-3
v_call: TRBV2
cdr3_aa: CASSNRQGGRDTQYF

j_call: TRBJ1-2
v_call: TRBV6-5
cdr3_aa: CASSTRNYGYTF

j_call: TRBJ1-1
v_call: TRBV5-1
cdr3_aa: CASSQLTGVVAEAFF

j_call: TRBJ1-6
v_call: TRBV2
cdr3_aa: CASSARWPLHF

j_call: TRBJ1-1
v_call: TRBV5-1
cdr3_aa: CASSRPGTGGGTEAFF

j_call: TRBJ2-7
v_call: TRBV25-1
cdr3_aa: CASGGQRAYEQYF

j_call: TRBJ2-3
v_call: TRBV18
cdr3_aa: CASSGGHGISTDTQYF

j_call: TRBJ1-4
v_call: TRBV2
cdr3_aa: CASRKDRGEKLFF

j_call: TRBJ2-3
v_call: TRBV29-1
cdr3_aa: CSFRVVGGDTQYF

j_call: TRBJ2-7
v_call: TRBV5-1
cdr3_aa: CASSLGPGERGEQYF

j_call: TRBJ1-5
v_call: TRBV6-1
cdr3_aa: CASSNRVGAQPQHF

j_call: TRBJ2-1
v_call: TRBV6-4
cdr3_aa: CASSEEGAHNEQFF

j_call: .
v_call: TRBV6-5
cdr3_aa: CASSSLEQDEQYF

j_call: TRBJ1-2
v_call: TRBV11-3
cdr3_aa: CASSLFTGQGADYGYTF

j_call: TRBJ2-5
v_call: TRBV7-9
cdr3_aa: CASSPLLTGSRETQYF

j_call: TRBJ1-4
v_call: TRBV28
cdr3_aa: CASSLGTVGEKLFF

j_call: TRBJ1-5
v_call: TRBV18
cdr3_aa: CASSPLSDQPQHF

j_call: TRBJ1-1
v_call: TRBV4-1
cdr3_aa: CASSQGSLLLTEAFF

j_call: TRBJ2-7
v_call: TRBV2
cdr3_aa: CAGRQGSYEQYF

j_call: TRBJ1-5
v_call: TRBV5-1
cdr3_aa: CASSLIQGQPQHF

j_call: TRBJ1-2
v_call: TRBV9
cdr3_aa: CASSPQPQGSSGYTF

j_call: TRBJ2-7
v_call: TRBV5-1
cdr3_aa: CASSGTGTRSYEQYF